The rows below give T cell receptor beta chains drawn from one sample of a study of cytomegalovirus exposure and HLA in healthy donors. Sequencing was performed with immunoSEQ multiplex PCR; in TCRdb, only in-frame clones are kept and a portion is missing. The data hold 200,000 or so clones, with roughly 82% observed a single time. Sequenced sample: PBMCs. The receptor source for this set is a man between 18 and 35 years old in good health and CMV-seropositive. Both conserved end residues are part of each CDR3. A D gene is named only where the DNA matches it firmly. Size values are once, few and many counts, or a class for expanded clones, and some rows have none.

TRBJ1-1,TRBD1,TRBV29-1,-,CSVGDSPMNTEAFF,TGCAGCGTTGGGGACAGCCCCATGAACACTGAAGCTTTCTTT
TRBJ1-1,-,TRBV7-2,-,CASSPLPGAEAFF,TGTGCCAGCAGCCCCCTTCCCGGTGCTGAAGCTTTCTTT
TRBJ1-5,TRBD1,TRBV28,few,CASRGTVQPQHF,TGTGCCAGCAGAGGGACAGTTCAGCCCCAGCATTTT
TRBJ2-7,TRBD1,TRBV11-2,-,CASSFGQGTYEQYF,TGTGCCAGCAGCTTTGGACAGGGTACCTACGAGCAGTACTTC
TRBJ1-1,-,TRBV4-3,-,CASSQDRQLEAFF,TGCGCCAGCAGCCAAGATAGACAGTTAGAAGCTTTCTTT
TRBJ2-1,TRBD2,TRBV10-3,-,CAISDLTSGSSNEQFF,TGTGCCATCAGTGATTTAACTAGCGGGAGTAGCAATGAGCAGTTCTTC
TRBJ1-2,TRBD1,TRBV6-5,-,CASSGGTGHNYGYTF,TGTGCCAGCAGTGGCGGGACAGGTCATAACTATGGCTACACCTTC
TRBJ2-1,-,TRBV7-2,-,CASSLRGGYGNEQFF,TGTGCCAGCAGCCTAAGGGGGGGGTATGGGAATGAGCAGTTCTTC
TRBJ2-3,-,TRBV5-1,-,CASSTTGTDTQYF,TGCGCCAGCAGCACGACAGGCACAGATACGCAGTATTTT
TRBJ2-2,TRBD1,TRBV27,-,CASSFRHRGAGELFF,TGTGCCAGCAGTTTTCGCCACAGGGGGGCCGGGGAGCTGTTTTTT
TRBJ2-1,TRBD2,TRBV28,once,CASSSHTGLAGSYNEQFF,TGTGCCAGCAGTTCTCACACGGGACTAGCGGGATCCTACAATGAGCAGTTCTTC
TRBJ2-5,TRBD1,TRBV30,few,CAWMPGQGAETQYF,TGTGCCTGGATGCCGGGACAGGGTGCAGAGACCCAGTACTTC
TRBJ2-1,TRBD2,TRBV5-4,-,CASSEGTSGINEQFF,TGTGCCAGCAGCGAGGGGACTAGCGGGATCAATGAGCAGTTCTTC
TRBJ1-2,TRBD1,TRBV28,-,CASSLSPDRVGHGYTF,TGTGCCAGCAGTTTATCACCGGACAGGGTCGGGCATGGCTACACCTTC
TRBJ2-3,TRBD2,TRBV5-8,-,CASSWGTSGSRTDTQYF,TGTGCCAGCAGCTGGGGGACTAGCGGGAGTAGGACAGATACGCAGTATTTT
TRBJ1-2,-,TRBV9,-,CASSLRGLQGTDGYTF,TGTGCCAGCAGCCTCCGAGGTTTGCAGGGGACCGATGGCTACACCTTC
TRBJ2-3,TRBD2,TRBV2,-,CASSEAAGVSTDTQYF,TGTGCCAGCAGTGAGGCAGCGGGAGTGAGCACAGATACGCAGTATTTT
TRBJ2-4,-,TRBV2,-,CASYNFDIQYF,TGTGCCAGCTACAATTTTGACATTCAGTACTTC
TRBJ2-1,-,TRBV2,-,CASFRDNDNEQFF,TGTGCCAGCTTTCGGGACAACGACAATGAGCAGTTCTTC